These T cell receptor beta chains were read from a single sample in a study of cytomegalovirus exposure and HLA in healthy donors. Sequencing used immunoSEQ multiplex PCR; TCRdb keeps in-frame clones, though not all of them. In all, the sample yields 65,000 to 80,000 clones. The sequenced material came from PBMCs. The receptors derive from a female donor in good health and CMV-seropositive. Each CDR3 is given with its conserved first and last residue. A D gene is named only where the DNA matches it firmly.

DNA	CDR3	D	J	V
TGTGCCTGGATGACAGGGAACGAGCAGTACTTC	CAWMTGNEQYF	TRBD1	TRBJ2-7	TRBV30
TGTGCCAGCAGTGAGGACAGGGCTAACGGGGAGCTGTTTTTT	CASSEDRANGELFF	TRBD1	TRBJ2-2	TRBV6-1
TGTGCCAGCTCAGGGGACAGGAGAGAAGCTTTCTTT	CASSGDRREAFF	TRBD1	TRBJ1-1	TRBV7-9
TGCGCCAGCAGCCTGGACAGGGCTTTCAGGACAAACACCATATATTTT	CASSLDRAFRTNTIYF	TRBD1	TRBJ1-3	TRBV5-1
TGCGCCAGCAGCCAGACAGGGAATACCTACGAGCAGTACTTC	CASSQTGNTYEQYF	TRBD1	TRBJ2-7	TRBV4-1
TGTGCCAGCTCAAAGGACTCAGCAACTAATGAAAAACTGTTTTTT	CASSKDSATNEKLFF	.	TRBJ1-4	TRBV18
TGTGCCAGCAGCTTAGCTATGGGACAGGGAACGTACGAGCAGTACTTC	CASSLAMGQGTYEQYF	TRBD1	TRBJ2-7	TRBV11-2
TGTGCCAGCAGTCACCGGGCCCAGGGGGGCTATGGCTACACCTTC	CASSHRAQGGYGYTF	TRBD1	TRBJ1-2	TRBV27
TGTGCTAGTGGTTTGGTAAGGGCGGGGGATAGAACAGATACGCAGTATTTT	CASGLVRAGDRTDTQYF	TRBD2	TRBJ2-3	TRBV12-5
TGCAGCGTTGGGGGAGGTGGAACTGAAGCTTTCTTT	CSVGGGGTEAFF	.	TRBJ1-1	TRBV29-1
TGTGCCTGGAGTCGGGGCGGGAACGACAATGAGCAGTTCTTC	CAWSRGGNDNEQFF	.	TRBJ2-1	TRBV30
TGTGCCAGCAAACCACAGGGCTTGAACACTGAAGCTTTCTTT	CASKPQGLNTEAFF	.	TRBJ1-1	TRBV6-1
TGTGCCACCAGCAGAGGAGGGTACGGCAATCAGCCCCAGCATTTT	CATSRGGYGNQPQHF	.	TRBJ1-5	TRBV15
TGTGCCAGTAGTATCTTCTACGAGCAGTACTTC	CASSIFYEQYF	.	TRBJ2-7	TRBV19
TGTGCCTGGAGTCGACTCGAAAATTCACCCCTCCACTTT	CAWSRLENSPLHF	.	TRBJ1-6	TRBV30
TGCAGCGTTGAGGGAGCTGAAGCTTTCTTT	CSVEGAEAFF	.	TRBJ1-1	TRBV29-1
TGTGCCAGCAGTTTAGAGGGAGGGGAGACCCAGTACTTC	CASSLEGGETQYF	TRBD2	TRBJ2-5	TRBV28
TGCGCCAGCAGCCAAGAACTAGCGGGCGCAACCTACGAGCAGTACTTC	CASSQELAGATYEQYF	TRBD2	TRBJ2-7	TRBV4-3
TGTGCCAGCAGCTTTCTAAGGACAGGGGACACTGAAGCTTTCTTT	CASSFLRTGDTEAFF	TRBD1	TRBJ1-1	TRBV11-2
TGTGCCAGCAGCTTAGCGGGGGGTTCTGGAAACACCATATATTTT	CASSLAGGSGNTIYF	.	TRBJ1-3	TRBV7-9
TGTGCCAGCAGCTTGGTAATCCGGGAAGCTTTCTTT	CASSLVIREAFF	.	TRBJ1-1	TRBV7-9
TGTGCCAGCAGTTGGGTCCGGACAAGGACAGTCTACGAGCAGTACTTC	CASSWVRTRTVYEQYF	.	TRBJ2-7	TRBV5-6
TGTGCCAGCAGCTTGGGATGGGACAGGGACTACGAGCAGTACTTC	CASSLGWDRDYEQYF	TRBD1	TRBJ2-7	TRBV5-4
TGTGCCAGTACCTCGGACAGGGGTCCGGGCAATCAGCCCCAGCATTTT	CASTSDRGPGNQPQHF	TRBD1	TRBJ1-5	TRBV19
TGTGCCAGCAGTTTACTTGGGGGGAGGACCACCACCCCCTACGAGCAGTACTTC	CASSLLGGRTTTPYEQYF	.	TRBJ2-7	TRBV27
TGTGCCAGCAGCTTCGGGACAACCTCCTACGAGCAGTACTTC	CASSFGTTSYEQYF	.	TRBJ2-7	TRBV11-2
TGTGCCAGCAGTTTCTCAGGGGCCTCCTACGAGCAGTACTTC	CASSFSGASYEQYF	.	TRBJ2-7	TRBV27